This TCR beta chain was identified during a study of OX40 agonist ivuxolimab in advanced cancers. The wider study: Patients were given ivuxolimab, an antibody that agonizes OX40 (CD134). Overall study findings and caveats: The investigators did not determine what antigen specificity the expanded peripheral T cells had.

Assay: immunoSEQ multiplex PCR; the TCRdb copy retains only in-frame clones and omits some. The data contain 77,000 or so clones, about nine tenths of them singletons. Peripheral blood came from all dose cohorts at three timepoints. Germline CDR1 SEHNR, CDR2 FQNEAQ (reference sequence). The CDR3 is 15 residues long. V trimming: 2 bases; J trimming: 6 bases; junction bases outside the gene matches: 8. As for this clone: The antigen remains unidentified.

The material sequenced was CD4+ or CD8+ T cells sorted from blood, taken in a trial of the OX40 agonist ivuxolimab. The rearrangement joins TRBV7-9 to TRBJ2-3; 7 bases fit TRBD2. This TCR came from an adult with an advanced solid tumor such as melanoma, head and neck, liver or kidney cancer. The DNA for the CDR3 is TGTGCCAGCAGCTTACGAGGGAGGGCCGGGGATACGCAGTATTTT. As protein: CASSLRGRAGDTQYF.